At least ten counts were recorded for the clone carrying this TCR beta chain. The target antigen is unknown. RNA transcripts were the template for amplifying TCR beta CDR3 regions. With the HTBI primer set, the TCR CDR3 went through a first round of RT-PCR. MiXCR was run by TCRdb on the multiplex PCR reads, yielding one entry per CDR3 protein. The sample holds hundreds of thousands of distinct CDR3 sequences; over 12% are singletons and the top ten take around 13%. V dropped 6 bases and J dropped 3; count of bases not matched to a gene: 7. The germline V gene encodes CDR1 DFQATT and CDR2 SNEGSKA (reference sequence). This CDR3 region has 13 residues. The data were taken from a study of T cells in Graves' hyperthyroidism and ophthalmopathy. Study results and limitations: Most thyroid-expanded clonotypes above 0.001 were also found in blood.

The chain is built from TRBV20-1 and TRBJ2-7, with TRBD1 matching 8 bases. Sequenced material: blood. This sequence originates from a man aged 18-30 years with Graves' ophthalmopathy. The CDR3 DNA reads TGCAGTGCCCCGACAGGGGAAAACTACGAGCAGTACTTC. This translates into CSAPTGENYEQYF.